This T cell receptor (beta chain) was identified in a study of cytomegalovirus exposure and HLA in healthy donors. Study-level results: Productive status was seen about 90% or about 30% of the time for most TCR beta V segments in an earlier analysis. Cytomegalovirus association was assigned to some 160 TCR beta chains. Versus the roughly 700-donor mean, an Asian-associated ancestry cluster reportedly showed fewer N-insertions in a later analysis. 87-base-pair reads could not separate some V segments, including TRBV6-2 and TRBV6-3.

The PCR employed 60 Vbeta primers together with 13 Jbeta primers. Some clones are missing from TCRdb's copy, which holds only in-frame ones; the method was immunoSEQ multiplex PCR. The sample records 93,000 or so clones, about 71% being singletons. The junction had 9 bases not matched to a gene; V was cut back by 4 bases and J by 6 bases. The CDR3 length is 15 residues. CDR1 and CDR2 from the germline V gene are MNHEY and SVGAGI. This clone was recorded a few times. Its antigen remains unidentified. This chain uses TRBV6-5 with TRBJ1-2; 9 bases map to TRBD1. The source material was PBMCs. The sequence came from a woman in her forties or fifties in good health and CMV-seronegative. CDR3 sequence: CASSWGQGMSNGYTF. CDR3 DNA: TGTGCCAGCAGTTGGGGACAGGGAATGTCTAATGGCTACACCTTC.